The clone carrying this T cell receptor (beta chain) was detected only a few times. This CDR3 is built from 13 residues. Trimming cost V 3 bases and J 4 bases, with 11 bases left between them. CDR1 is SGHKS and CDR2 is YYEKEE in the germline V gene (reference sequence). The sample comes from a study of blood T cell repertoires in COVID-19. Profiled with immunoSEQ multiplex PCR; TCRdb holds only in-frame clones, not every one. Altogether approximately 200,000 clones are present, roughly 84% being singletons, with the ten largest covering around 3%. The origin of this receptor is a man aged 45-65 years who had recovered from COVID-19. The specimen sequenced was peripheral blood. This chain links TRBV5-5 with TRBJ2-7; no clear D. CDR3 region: CASSSTVGYEQYF. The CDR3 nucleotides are TGTGCCAGCAGCTCCACAGTCGGTTACGAGCAGTACTTC.